The 11 T cell receptor beta chains presented below share a single source sample, sequenced in a study of T cell clones after liver transplantation. Assay used: immunoSEQ multiplex PCR; TCRdb lists only in-frame clones, some missing. The sample includes 20,000 to 30,000 clones, 69% of them seen just once. The source was CD4+ T cells from blood, collected before liver transplant. These TCRs come from a human donor who received a liver transplant.

As regards this clone: A junction end diverges from the germline sequence, so it may reflect a read error. This chain uses TRBV7-7 with TRBJ2-2, with 8 bases fitting TRBD2. The V gene's germline CDR1 is SSHAT and CDR2 FNYEAQ (reference sequence). This CDR3 contains 16 residues. The CDR3 here is CASSPYGGANTGELFF. In DNA form, the CDR3 reads TGTGCTAGCAGCCCATACGGGGGGGCGAACACCGGGGAGCTGTTTTTT.

V is TRBV15 and J is TRBJ2-7; TRBD2 matches 8 bases. The germline gives CDR1 LNHNV, CDR2 YYDKDF (reference sequence). The CDR3 covers 18 residues. The ends lost 0 bases at V and 0 bases at J; junction bases unmatched: 10. The CDR3 DNA reads as TGTGCCACCAGCAGAGACAACCGGGAGGGGGGGAACTCCTACGAGCAGTACTTC. It encodes CATSRDNREGGNSYEQYF. Full variable domain (missing parts from reference TRBV15 and TRBJ2-7): DAMVIQNPRYQVTQFGKPVTLSCSQTLNHNVMYWYQQKSSQAPKLLFHYYDKDFNNEADTPDNFQSRRPNTSFCFLDIRSPGLGDTAMYLCATSRDNREGGNSYEQYFGPGTRLTVT.

A single count supports this clone. The chain joins TRBV5-8 to TRBJ1-2; 9 bases match TRBD1. CDR1 SGHTS and CDR2 YDEGEE come from the germline V gene. The length of the CDR3 is 15 residues. V lost 4 bases, J lost 8 bases, and 12 bases stayed unmatched. The CDR3 nucleotides are TGTGCCAGCAGCCCACCGACAGGGGGGGTTTGGGGCTACACCTTC. Its translation: CASSPPTGGVWGYTF.

The CDR3 nucleotides read TGTGCCAGCAGCCCACTTGGACGGACAGCCAAAAACATTCAGTACTTC. Translating gives CASSPLGRTAKNIQYF. The rearrangement links TRBV9 to TRBJ2-4; D gene uncertain. The ends were cut back, 4 bases at V and 0 bases at J, with 14 bases in the middle. CDR1 and CDR2 from the germline V gene are SGDLS and YYNGEE. This CDR3 contains 16 residues.

The rearrangement links TRBV7-2 to TRBJ2-3; D unclear. The CDR3 extends over 12 amino acids. Deletions cut 5 bases from V and 2 bases from J, with 5 bases between. The germline gives CDR1 SGHTA, CDR2 FQGNSA. Here the CDR3 DNA reads TGTGCCAGCAGCATGTTCACAGATACGCAGTATTTT. Translation: CASSMFTDTQYF.

Only a few counts were recorded for this clone. The chain uses TRBV7-9 and TRBJ2-5, with D unresolved. CDR1 is SEHNR and CDR2 is FQNEAQ in the germline V gene (reference sequence). Trimming removed 4 bases from V and 0 bases from J, with 15 bases in between. This CDR3 comprises 16 residues. This chain's CDR3 is CASSSFVGAYQETQYF. CDR3 DNA: TGTGCCAGCAGCTCCTTTGTAGGCGCGTACCAAGAGACCCAGTACTTC.

The chain couples TRBV14 to TRBJ2-3; no definite D call. The CDR3 covers 13 residues. V lost 5 bases, J lost 4 bases, and 10 bases lay in between. The germline V gene has CDR1 SGHDN and CDR2 FVKESK. The CDR3 spells CASSKNMADTQYF. The CDR3, as DNA: TGTGCCAGCAGCAAAAATATGGCAGATACGCAGTATTTT.

This chain links TRBV9 with TRBJ2-3; no reliable D call. V was shortened by 0 bases and J by 4 bases, with 12 bases between the two germline ends. This CDR3 is 15 amino acids long. The germline V gene encodes CDR1 SGDLS and CDR2 YYNGEE. CDR3 sequence: CASSVEGSGSDTQYF. CDR3 in DNA: TGTGCCAGCAGCGTAGAAGGTAGTGGCTCAGATACGCAGTATTTT.

A single count supports this clone. This chain links TRBV6-5 with TRBJ2-7, with D unresolved. The CDR3 runs 14 residues. Per the germline V gene, CDR1 is MNHEY and CDR2 is SVGAGI. Between the trimmed V and J ends, which lost 3 bases and 6 bases, there was a span of 15 bases. The CDR3 loop reads CASSYDLGLAEQYF. Written as DNA, the CDR3 is TGTGCCAGCAGTTATGATCTGGGGTTAGCCGAGCAGTACTTC.

The chain couples TRBV7-2 to TRBJ2-5; weak D call: TRBD1 (6 bases). The germline V gene encodes CDR1 SGHTA and CDR2 FQGNSA. The CDR3 length is 16 residues. The V end was cut by 0 bases, the J end by 4 bases, with 15 bases between. Written as DNA, the CDR3 is TGTGCCAGCAGCTTAGCGGCCAGGGGTGGGGCAGAGACCCAGTACTTC. Translation gives CASSLAARGGAETQYF.

The chain is built from TRBV28 and TRBJ1-3; D is ambiguous. CDR3 length: 11 amino acids. Looked up from germline, CDR1 is MDHEN and CDR2 is SYDVKM. Between the trimmed V and J ends, which lost 3 bases and 8 bases, there was a span of 5 bases. This chain's CDR3 is CASSLGDTIYF. In DNA form, the CDR3 reads TGTGCCAGCAGTTTGGGTGACACCATATATTTT.